The T cell receptor beta chain described here comes from a study of T-cell memory formation after mild COVID-19. TCR alpha and TCR beta cDNA libraries with sample barcodes and UMIs came from 5'RACE using constant-segment primers. One entry per CDR3 protein, called by TCRdb with MiXCR from the 5' RACE reads. This sample has some 150,000 distinct CDR3 sequences, with around 5.8% found just once. General study points: Later expanders leaned toward CD4+, whereas clones contracting from day 15 to 85 were balanced CD4/CD8.

CDR1 GTSNPN and CDR2 SVGIG come from the germline V gene (reference sequence). The germline V and J ends were trimmed by 4 bases and 3 bases, with 15 bases remaining between them. This CDR3 is 15 amino acids long. This clonotype showed up just once. Antigen specificity is unknown. A much larger clone is a single base away; this may be a read error. The TCR was taken from an adult woman who had mild COVID-19 (a few samples of this study predate the infection). Cell type and time point are not known. Sequenced input: PBMCs or a T cell subset sorted from them (not recorded which). This chain links TRBV30 with TRBJ1-4; possible D gene TRBD1, 6 bases. CDR3 amino acids: CAWTHGGAANEKLFF. CDR3 in DNA: TGTGCCTGGACCCACGGGGGGGCGGCTAATGAAAAACTGTTTTTT.